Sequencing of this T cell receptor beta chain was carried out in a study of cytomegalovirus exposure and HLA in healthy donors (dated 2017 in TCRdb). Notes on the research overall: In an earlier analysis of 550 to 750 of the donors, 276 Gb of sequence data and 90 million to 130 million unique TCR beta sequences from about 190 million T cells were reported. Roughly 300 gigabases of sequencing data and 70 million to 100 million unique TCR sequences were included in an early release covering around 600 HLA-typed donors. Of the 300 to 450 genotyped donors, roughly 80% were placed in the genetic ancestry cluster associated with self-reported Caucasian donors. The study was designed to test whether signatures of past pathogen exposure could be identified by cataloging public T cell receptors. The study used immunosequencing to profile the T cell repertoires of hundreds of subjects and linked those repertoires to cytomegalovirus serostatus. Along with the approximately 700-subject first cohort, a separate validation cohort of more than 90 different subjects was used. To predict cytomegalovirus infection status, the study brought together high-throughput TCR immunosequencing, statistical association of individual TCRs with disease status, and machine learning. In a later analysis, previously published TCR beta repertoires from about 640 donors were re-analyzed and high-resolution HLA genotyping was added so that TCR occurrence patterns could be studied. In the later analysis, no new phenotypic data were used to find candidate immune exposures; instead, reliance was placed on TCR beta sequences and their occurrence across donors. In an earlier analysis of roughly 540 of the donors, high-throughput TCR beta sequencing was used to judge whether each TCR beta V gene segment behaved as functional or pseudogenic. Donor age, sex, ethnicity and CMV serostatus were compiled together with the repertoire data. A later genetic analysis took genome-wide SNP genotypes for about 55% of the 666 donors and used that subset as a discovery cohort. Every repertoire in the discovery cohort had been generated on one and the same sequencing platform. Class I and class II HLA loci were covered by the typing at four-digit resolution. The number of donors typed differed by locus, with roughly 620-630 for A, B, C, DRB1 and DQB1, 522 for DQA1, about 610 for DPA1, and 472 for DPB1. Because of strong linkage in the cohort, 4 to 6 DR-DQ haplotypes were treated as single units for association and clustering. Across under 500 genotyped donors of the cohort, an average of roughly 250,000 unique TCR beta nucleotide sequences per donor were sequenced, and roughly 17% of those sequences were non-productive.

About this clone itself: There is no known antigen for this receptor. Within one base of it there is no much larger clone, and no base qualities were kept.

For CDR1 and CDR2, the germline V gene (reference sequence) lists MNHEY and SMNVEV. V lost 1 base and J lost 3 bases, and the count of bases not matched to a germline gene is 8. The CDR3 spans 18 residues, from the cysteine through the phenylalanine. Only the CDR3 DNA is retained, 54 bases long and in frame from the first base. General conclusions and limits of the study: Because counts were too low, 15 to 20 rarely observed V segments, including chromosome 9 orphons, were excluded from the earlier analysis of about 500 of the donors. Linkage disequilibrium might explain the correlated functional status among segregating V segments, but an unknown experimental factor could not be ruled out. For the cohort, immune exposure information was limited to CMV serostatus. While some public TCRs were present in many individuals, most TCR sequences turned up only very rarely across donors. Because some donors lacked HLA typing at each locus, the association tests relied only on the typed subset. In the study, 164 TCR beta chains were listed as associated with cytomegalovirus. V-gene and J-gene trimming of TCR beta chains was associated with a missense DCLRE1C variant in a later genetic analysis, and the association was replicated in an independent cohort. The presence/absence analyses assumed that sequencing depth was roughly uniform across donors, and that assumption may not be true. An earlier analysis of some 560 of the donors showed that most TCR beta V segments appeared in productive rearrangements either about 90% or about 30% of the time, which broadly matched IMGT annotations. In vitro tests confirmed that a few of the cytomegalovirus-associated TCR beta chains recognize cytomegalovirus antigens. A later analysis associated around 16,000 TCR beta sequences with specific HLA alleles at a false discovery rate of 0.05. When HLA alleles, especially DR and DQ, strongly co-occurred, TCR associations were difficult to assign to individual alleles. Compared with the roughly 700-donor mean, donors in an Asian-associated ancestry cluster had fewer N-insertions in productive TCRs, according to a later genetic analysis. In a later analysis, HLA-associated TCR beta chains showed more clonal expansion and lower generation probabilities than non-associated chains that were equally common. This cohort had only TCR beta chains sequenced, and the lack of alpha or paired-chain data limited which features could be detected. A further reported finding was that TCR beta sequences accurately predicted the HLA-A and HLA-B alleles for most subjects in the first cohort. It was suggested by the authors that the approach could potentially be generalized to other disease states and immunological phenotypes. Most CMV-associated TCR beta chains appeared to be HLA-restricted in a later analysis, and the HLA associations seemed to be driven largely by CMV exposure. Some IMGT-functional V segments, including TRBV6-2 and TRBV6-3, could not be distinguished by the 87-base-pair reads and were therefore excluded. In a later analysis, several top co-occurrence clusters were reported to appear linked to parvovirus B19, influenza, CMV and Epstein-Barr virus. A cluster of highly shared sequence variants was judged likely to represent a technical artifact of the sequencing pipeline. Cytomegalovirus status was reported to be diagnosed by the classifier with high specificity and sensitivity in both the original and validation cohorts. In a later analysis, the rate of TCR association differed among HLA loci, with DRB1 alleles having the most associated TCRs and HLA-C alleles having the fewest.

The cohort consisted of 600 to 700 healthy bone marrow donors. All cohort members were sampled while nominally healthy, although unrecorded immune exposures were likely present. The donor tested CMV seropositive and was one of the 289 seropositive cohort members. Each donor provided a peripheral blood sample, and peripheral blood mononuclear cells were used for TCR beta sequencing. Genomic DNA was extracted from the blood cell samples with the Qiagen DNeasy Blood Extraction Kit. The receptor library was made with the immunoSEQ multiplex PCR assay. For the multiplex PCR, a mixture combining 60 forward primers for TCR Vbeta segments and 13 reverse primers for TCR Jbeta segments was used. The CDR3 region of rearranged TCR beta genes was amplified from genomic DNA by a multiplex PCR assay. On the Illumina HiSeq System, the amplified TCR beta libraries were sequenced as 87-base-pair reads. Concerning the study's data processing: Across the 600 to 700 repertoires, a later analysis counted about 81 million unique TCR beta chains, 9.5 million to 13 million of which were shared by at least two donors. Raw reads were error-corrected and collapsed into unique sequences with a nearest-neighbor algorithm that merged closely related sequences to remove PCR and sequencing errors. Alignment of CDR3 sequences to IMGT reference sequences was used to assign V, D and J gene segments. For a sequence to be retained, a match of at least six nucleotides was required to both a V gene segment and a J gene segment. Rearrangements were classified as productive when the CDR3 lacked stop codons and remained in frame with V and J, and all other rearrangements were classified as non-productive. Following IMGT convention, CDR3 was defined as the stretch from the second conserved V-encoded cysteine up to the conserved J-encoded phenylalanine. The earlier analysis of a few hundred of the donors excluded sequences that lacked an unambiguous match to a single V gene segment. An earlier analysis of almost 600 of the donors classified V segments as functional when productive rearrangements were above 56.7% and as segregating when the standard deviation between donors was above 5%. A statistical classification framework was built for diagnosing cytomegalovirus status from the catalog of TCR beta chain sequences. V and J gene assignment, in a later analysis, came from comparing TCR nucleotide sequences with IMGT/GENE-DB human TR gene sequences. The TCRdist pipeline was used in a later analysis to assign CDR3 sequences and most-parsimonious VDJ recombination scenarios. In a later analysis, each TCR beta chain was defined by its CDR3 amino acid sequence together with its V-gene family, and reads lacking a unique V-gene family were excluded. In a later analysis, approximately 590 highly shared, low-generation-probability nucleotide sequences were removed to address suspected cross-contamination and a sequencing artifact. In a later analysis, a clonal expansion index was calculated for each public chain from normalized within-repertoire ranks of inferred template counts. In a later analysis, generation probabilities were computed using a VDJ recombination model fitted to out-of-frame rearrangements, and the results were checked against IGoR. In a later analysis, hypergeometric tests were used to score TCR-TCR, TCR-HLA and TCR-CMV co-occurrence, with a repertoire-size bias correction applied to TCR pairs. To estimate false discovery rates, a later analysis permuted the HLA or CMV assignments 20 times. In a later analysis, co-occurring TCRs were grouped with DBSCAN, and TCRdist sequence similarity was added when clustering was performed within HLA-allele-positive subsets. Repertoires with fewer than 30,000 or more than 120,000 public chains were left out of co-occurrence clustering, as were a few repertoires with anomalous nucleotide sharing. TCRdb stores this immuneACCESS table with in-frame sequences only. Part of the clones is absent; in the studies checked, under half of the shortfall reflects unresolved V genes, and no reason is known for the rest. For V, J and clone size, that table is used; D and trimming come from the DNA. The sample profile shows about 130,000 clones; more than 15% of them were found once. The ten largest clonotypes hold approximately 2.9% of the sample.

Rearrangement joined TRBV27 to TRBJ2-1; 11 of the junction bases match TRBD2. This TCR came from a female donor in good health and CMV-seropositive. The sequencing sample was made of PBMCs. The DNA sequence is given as TGTGCCAGCAGTTTATGGAGTTTAGCGGGAGGGGACTACAATGAGCAGTTCTTC. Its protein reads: CASSLWSLAGGDYNEQFF.